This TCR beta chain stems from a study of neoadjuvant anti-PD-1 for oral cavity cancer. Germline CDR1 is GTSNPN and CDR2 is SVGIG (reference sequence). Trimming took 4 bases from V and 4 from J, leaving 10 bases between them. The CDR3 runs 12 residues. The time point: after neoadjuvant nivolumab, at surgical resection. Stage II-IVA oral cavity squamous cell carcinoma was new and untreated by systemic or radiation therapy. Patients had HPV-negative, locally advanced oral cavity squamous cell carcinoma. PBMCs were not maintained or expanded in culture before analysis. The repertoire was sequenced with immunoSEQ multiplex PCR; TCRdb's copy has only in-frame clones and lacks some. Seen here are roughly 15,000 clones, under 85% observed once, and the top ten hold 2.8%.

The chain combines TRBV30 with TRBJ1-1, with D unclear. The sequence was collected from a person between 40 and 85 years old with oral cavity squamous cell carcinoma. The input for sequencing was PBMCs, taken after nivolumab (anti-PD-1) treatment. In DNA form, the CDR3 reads TGTGCCTGGACCCCGGGCCTCACTGAAGCTTTCTTT. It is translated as CAWTPGLTEAFF.